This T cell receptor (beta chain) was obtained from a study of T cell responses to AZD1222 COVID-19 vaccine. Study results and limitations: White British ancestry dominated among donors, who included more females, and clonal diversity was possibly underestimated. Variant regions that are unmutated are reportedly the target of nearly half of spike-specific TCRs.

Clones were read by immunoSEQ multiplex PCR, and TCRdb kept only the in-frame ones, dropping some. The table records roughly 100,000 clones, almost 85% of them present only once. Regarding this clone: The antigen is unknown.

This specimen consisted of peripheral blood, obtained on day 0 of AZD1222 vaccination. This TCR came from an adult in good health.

CDR3 bases: TGTGCCAGCAGCGTAGAATACGGTTCTTCATTTAATTCACCCCTCCACTTT. Its protein product is CASSVEYGSSFNSPLHF. The genes are TRBV9 and TRBJ1-6; D unclear. CDR3 length: 17 amino acids. Trimming left V 0 bases short and J 6 bases short, with 16 bases between. Germline assignment: CDR1 SGDLS and CDR2 YYNGEE.